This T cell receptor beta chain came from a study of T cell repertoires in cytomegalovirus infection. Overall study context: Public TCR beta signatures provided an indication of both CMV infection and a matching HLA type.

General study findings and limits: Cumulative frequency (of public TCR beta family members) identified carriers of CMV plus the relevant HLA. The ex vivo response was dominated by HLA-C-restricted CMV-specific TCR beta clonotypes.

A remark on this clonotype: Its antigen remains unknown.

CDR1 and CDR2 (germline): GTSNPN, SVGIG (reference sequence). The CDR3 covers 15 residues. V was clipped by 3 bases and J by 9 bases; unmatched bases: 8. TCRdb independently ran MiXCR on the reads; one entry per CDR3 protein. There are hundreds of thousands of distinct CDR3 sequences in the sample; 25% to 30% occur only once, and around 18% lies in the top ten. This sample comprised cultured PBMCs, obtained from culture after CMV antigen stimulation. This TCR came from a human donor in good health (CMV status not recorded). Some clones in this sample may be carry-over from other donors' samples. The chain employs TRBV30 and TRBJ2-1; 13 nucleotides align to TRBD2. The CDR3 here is CAWSQGLAGVREQFF. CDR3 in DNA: TGTGCCTGGAGCCAAGGACTAGCGGGAGTCCGTGAGCAGTTCTTC. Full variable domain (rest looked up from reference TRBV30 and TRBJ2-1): SQTIHQWPATLVQPVGSPLSLECTVEGTSNPNLYWYRQAAGRGLQLLFYSVGIGQISSEVPQNLSASRPQDRQFILSSKKLLLSDSGFYLCAWSQGLAGVREQFFGPGTRLTVL.